Below are 11 T cell receptor beta chains sequenced from a single sample in a study of blood T cell repertoires in COVID-19. The data were produced by immunoSEQ multiplex PCR, yet TCRdb's version contains in-frame clones alone and is incomplete. Of roughly 29,000 clones in the sample, 84% were seen once. Sequenced input: peripheral blood. All receptors come from a man at least 80 years old with active COVID-19.

This clone was found once. The gene calls are TRBV2 and TRBJ2-7; 9 bases align to TRBD1. Germline CDR1 and CDR2: SNHLY and FYNNEI. V lost 4 bases to trimming and J lost 0 bases; unmatched junction nucleotides: 7. The CDR3 has 16 amino acids. The CDR3 DNA follows: TGTGCCAGCAGTGGGGGGACAGGGATAAGCTCCTACGAGCAGTACTTC. It translates to CASSGGTGISSYEQYF.

This clone occurred once. Here the CDR3 reads CAISETNSYEQYF. CDR3 in DNA: TGTGCCATCAGTGAGACAAACTCCTACGAGCAGTACTTC. V is TRBV10-3 and J is TRBJ2-7; no definite D call. This CDR3 contains 13 residues. Trimming took 2 bases from V and 0 from J, leaving 5 bases between them. Germline V CDR1 and CDR2: ENHRY, SYGVKD.

Note on this clone: Other nucleotide sequences in the sample specify the same CDR3. V is TRBV19 and J is TRBJ2-2; tentative D call: TRBD1 (6 bases). Germline V gene sequence: CDR1 LNHDA, CDR2 SQIVND (reference sequence). Trimming pared 3 bases from V and 2 bases from J, leaving 7 bases between. The CDR3 consists of 14 residues. The CDR3 is CASSIRGNTGELFF. Here the CDR3 DNA reads TGTGCCAGTAGTATCAGGGGTAACACCGGGGAGCTGTTTTTT.

The J gene is TRBJ2-3, the V gene TRBV3-1 (or the pseudogene TRBV3-2), with a weak D call TRBD2 (6 bases). V lost 1 base and J 0 bases, leaving 11 bases between the germline ends. CDR3 length equals 16 residues. CDR1 LGHDT and CDR2 YNNKEL come from the germline V gene (reference sequence). The CDR3 DNA reads as TGTGCCAGCAGCCAAGGCCTAGCGTCTAGCACAGATACGCAGTATTTT. This translates into CASSQGLASSTDTQYF.

This sequence joins TRBV6-6 and TRBJ1-2; no definite D call. Per germline, CDR1 MNHNY and CDR2 SVGAGI (reference sequence). The CDR3 runs 12 residues. Trimming stripped 7 bases from V and 5 bases from J, with 11 bases between. The CDR3 coding sequence is TGTGCCAGCACCCGGGAGACTTATGGCTACACCTTC. This translates into CASTRETYGYTF.

CDR3 amino acids: CSASFRGGVYNEQFF. As DNA, the CDR3 is TGCAGTGCTAGTTTCCGGGGGGGGGTATACAATGAGCAGTTCTTC. The chain is built from TRBV20-1 and TRBJ2-1, with 8 bases lining up with TRBD2. Germline V gene sequence: CDR1 DFQATT, CDR2 SNEGSKA (reference sequence). The CDR3 sequence is 15 residues long. V lost 3 bases and J lost 4; bases outside the gene matches: 8.

This clone has more than one count but fewer than ten. The chain links TRBV3-1 (or the pseudogene TRBV3-2) to TRBJ2-2; no reliable D call. V was clipped by 3 bases and J by 7 bases, with 15 bases between them. This CDR3 region has 15 residues. CDR1 and CDR2 (germline): LGHDT, YNNKEL (reference sequence). The CDR3 is CASSHYYEEDGELFF. CDR3 nucleotides: TGTGCCAGCAGCCACTATTATGAAGAGGACGGGGAGCTGTTTTTT.

V gene TRBV7-9 combines with J gene TRBJ2-7; 10 bases are shared with TRBD1. The CDR3 extends over 13 amino acids. The V segment lost 3 bases and the J segment 6 bases; nucleotides outside the gene matches: 2. Looked up from germline, CDR1 is SEHNR and CDR2 is FQNEAQ (reference sequence). CDR3 coding DNA: TGTGCCAGCAGCTTCGGACAGGGGGGCGAGCAGTACTTC. Translation gives CASSFGQGGEQYF.

The rearrangement uses TRBV6-5 and TRBJ1-2; TRBD1 is a possible D gene (5 bases). The V end was cut by 2 bases, the J end by 3 bases, with 7 bases between. The germline gives CDR1 MNHEY, CDR2 SVGAGI. CDR3 size: 13 residues. CDR3 sequence: CASSYGRDYGYTF. CDR3 in DNA: TGTGCCAGCAGTTACGGCAGGGACTATGGCTACACCTTC.

The chain recombines TRBV5-6 with TRBJ2-1, with D hard to call. CDR3 size: 13 residues. Trimming took 0 bases from V and 6 from J, leaving 7 bases between them. Per the germline V gene, CDR1 is SGHDT and CDR2 is YYEEEE. The CDR3 DNA sequence: TGTGCCAGCAGCTTGGAACACCTCAATGAGCAGTTCTTC. This sequence encodes CASSLEHLNEQFF.

The gene calls are TRBV19 and TRBJ1-2; no clear D. Germline V lookup: CDR1 LNHDA, CDR2 SQIVND (reference sequence). The CDR3 extends over 15 amino acids. Trimming took 0 bases from V and 5 from J, leaving 13 bases between them. CDR3 sequence: CASSIEVQIPYGYTF. The CDR3 DNA follows: TGTGCCAGTAGTATAGAGGTCCAGATTCCTTATGGCTACACCTTC.